This TCR beta chain was recovered during a study of TIL therapy for anti-PD-1-resistant metastatic lung cancer. Study overall: A few tumors were EGFR-mutant and two were ALK-rearranged.

V dropped 1 base and J dropped 5; count of bases not matched to a gene: 7. The length of the CDR3 is 15 residues. CDR1 is SEHNR and CDR2 is FQNEAQ in the germline V gene (reference sequence). Regarding the study as a whole: The cohort had more treatment-naive, never-smoker and oncogene-addicted patients than typical.

Regarding this clone: Its antigen is currently unknown.

Time point reported: pre-treatment sample, taken before nivolumab and TIL therapy. Pleural nodules or supraclavicular lymph nodes made up most of the excised metastases sampled. This was the immunoSEQ v3 assay. Profiled with immunoSEQ multiplex PCR; TCRdb holds only in-frame clones, not every one. The table records 50,000 to 60,000 clones, about three quarters of them present only once. Here the sequenced sample was tumor tissue, taken at baseline. The chain links TRBV7-9 to TRBJ2-5, with 7 bases that match TRBD1. This TCR derives from a person aged 25-79 years with non-small cell lung cancer. The CDR3 coding sequence is TGTGCCAGCAGCTTAGGGGGACAGACGCAGGAGACCCAGTACTTC. Protein product: CASSLGGQTQETQYF.